The T cell receptor (beta chain) described here comes from a study of blood T cell repertoires in COVID-19. Turning to the study itself: COVID-19 samples from acute and convalescent phases originated in the United States, Italy and Spain. The analysed material was cDNA or gDNA that came from T cells, B-cell-depleted T cells, or PBMCs.

In the authors' methods: Amplified reference gene primers provided the basis for estimating nucleated cell counts. TCRdb keeps only in-frame clones here, not all; method: immunoSEQ multiplex PCR. V and J calls and clone size are those listed in that table; D and trimming were worked out from the DNA. This table holds 110,000 or so clones, about 84% found once. Germline V lookup: CDR1 MNHEY, CDR2 SVGAGI. Trimming cost V 2 bases and J 7 bases; bases outside gene matches: 8. The CDR3 runs 16 residues. The sequenced sample consisted of peripheral blood. The origin of this receptor is a man aged 60 to 69 with acute or convalescent COVID-19. The chain couples TRBV6-5 to TRBJ1-6; 7 bases align to TRBD1. CDR3 in DNA: TGTGCCAGCAGTTACGACCGTGGGACAGCCAATTCACCCCTCCACTTT. Encoded protein: CASSYDRGTANSPLHF.